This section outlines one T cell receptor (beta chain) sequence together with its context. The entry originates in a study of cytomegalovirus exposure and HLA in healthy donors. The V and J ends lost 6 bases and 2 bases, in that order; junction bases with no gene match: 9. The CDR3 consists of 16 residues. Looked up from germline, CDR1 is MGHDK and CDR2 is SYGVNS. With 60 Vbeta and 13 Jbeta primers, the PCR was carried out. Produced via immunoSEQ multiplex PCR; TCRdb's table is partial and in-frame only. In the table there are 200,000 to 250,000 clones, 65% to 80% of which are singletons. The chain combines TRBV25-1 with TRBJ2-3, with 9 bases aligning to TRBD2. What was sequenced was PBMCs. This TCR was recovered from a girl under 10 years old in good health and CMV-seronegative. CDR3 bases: TGTGCCAGCAGCCCAGGTAGCGGGAGAACCACAGATACGCAGTATTTT. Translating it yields CASSPGSGRTTDTQYF.